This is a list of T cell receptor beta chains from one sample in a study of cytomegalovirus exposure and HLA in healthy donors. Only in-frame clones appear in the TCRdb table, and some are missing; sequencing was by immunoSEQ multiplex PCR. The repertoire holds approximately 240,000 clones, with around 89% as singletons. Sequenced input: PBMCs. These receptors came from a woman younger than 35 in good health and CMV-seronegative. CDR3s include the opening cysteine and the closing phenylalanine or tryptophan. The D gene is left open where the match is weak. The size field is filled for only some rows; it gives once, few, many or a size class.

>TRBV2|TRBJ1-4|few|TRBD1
TGTGCCAGCAAGGGACAGGGAGTGTCTAATGAAAAACTGTTTTTT
CASKGQGVSNEKLFF
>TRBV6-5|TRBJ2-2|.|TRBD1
TGTGCCAGCAGTACAGGGGGCGAACCCGGGGAGCTGTTTTTT
CASSTGGEPGELFF
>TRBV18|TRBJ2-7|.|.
TGTGCCAGCTCAAATCAGAACGAGCAGTACTTC
CASSNQNEQYF
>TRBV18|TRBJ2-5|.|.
TGTGCCAGCTCACTTTCGACTAGTCGAGAGACCCAGTACTTC
CASSLSTSRETQYF
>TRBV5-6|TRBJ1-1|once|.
TGTGCCAGCAGCTCCGGGAGGAACACTGAAGCTTTCTTT
CASSSGRNTEAFF
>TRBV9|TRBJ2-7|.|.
TGTGCCAGCAGCGAAAGACTGAGTGGCGGCTACGAGCAGTACTTC
CASSERLSGGYEQYF
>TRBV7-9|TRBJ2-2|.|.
TGTGCCAGCAGTTTTGCAGGAATGAACACCGGGGAGCTGTTTTTT
CASSFAGMNTGELFF
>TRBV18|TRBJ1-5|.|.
TGTGCCAGCTCACAAGTCGTTTCAGGAGGTTCGCCCCAGCATTTT
CASSQVVSGGSPQHF
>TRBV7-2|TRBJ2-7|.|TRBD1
TGTGCCAGCAGCGTGTACAGGGGGCCTACCTACGAGCAGTACTTC
CASSVYRGPTYEQYF
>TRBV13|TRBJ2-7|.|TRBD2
TGTGCCAGCAGCCCTGGACTAGCGGGAATGAAACAGGACATGGAAATCGAGCAGTACTTC
CASSPGLAGMKQDMEIEQYF
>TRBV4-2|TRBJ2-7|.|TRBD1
TGTGCCAGCAGCCAAGACTTATGGACAGGCGCCGCCTACGAGCAGTACTTC
CASSQDLWTGAAYEQYF
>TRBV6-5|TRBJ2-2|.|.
TGTGCCAGCAGTTTAACAGGGACCGGGGAGCTGTTTTTT
CASSLTGTGELFF